This is a list of T cell receptor beta chains from one sample in a study of cytomegalovirus exposure and HLA in healthy donors. The protocol was immunoSEQ multiplex PCR, while the TCRdb copy is restricted to in-frame clones and leaves out a portion. The table lists approximately 170,000 clones, about 76% of them singletons, with less than 9% in the top ten. Sequences were obtained from PBMCs. The source of these receptors is a male donor in good health and CMV-seropositive. Both conserved end residues are part of each CDR3. The order of the fields is CDR3 length, D gene, clone size, V gene, J gene, CDR3 DNA, CDR3 protein. D genes are given only for firm matches. Some rows mark clone size as missing; the rest say once, few, many or name a class of expanded clone.

len: 15
d_gene: TRBD1
abundance: few
v_gene: TRBV6-1
j_gene: TRBJ2-3
CDR3nt: TGTGCCAGCAGTGCACAGGGGCCCCGGGCGGATACGCAGTATTTT
CDR3aa: CASSAQGPRADTQYF

len: 15
d_gene: .
abundance: .
v_gene: TRBV23-1
j_gene: TRBJ1-1
CDR3nt: TGCGCCAGCAGTCAATCCCCTCTTAGGGGCACTGAAGCTTTCTTT
CDR3aa: CASSQSPLRGTEAFF

len: 15
d_gene: TRBD2
abundance: .
v_gene: TRBV6-6
j_gene: TRBJ2-7
CDR3nt: TGTGCCAGCAGTTCCGGGCTAGCGGGGAGCTACGAGCAGTACTTC
CDR3aa: CASSSGLAGSYEQYF

len: 16
d_gene: .
abundance: once
v_gene: TRBV2
j_gene: TRBJ1-1
CDR3nt: TGTGCCAGCAGTAGCAACCCGTGGTCTACGAACACTGAAGCTTTCTTT
CDR3aa: CASSSNPWSTNTEAFF

len: 15
d_gene: .
abundance: .
v_gene: TRBV5-1
j_gene: TRBJ2-1
CDR3nt: TGCGCCAGCAGCTTTGAAGACGGGGAATACAATGAGCAGTTCTTC
CDR3aa: CASSFEDGEYNEQFF

len: 13
d_gene: .
abundance: .
v_gene: TRBV29-1
j_gene: TRBJ2-5
CDR3nt: TGCAGCGTTGAAGATACAGGGAGAAAGACCCAGTACTTC
CDR3aa: CSVEDTGRKTQYF

len: 16
d_gene: TRBD1
abundance: .
v_gene: TRBV5-4
j_gene: TRBJ2-2
CDR3nt: TGTGCCAGCAGCTTGGGGACCTACACAGGGGGCGCGGAGCTGTTTTTT
CDR3aa: CASSLGTYTGGAELFF

len: 16
d_gene: TRBD2
abundance: .
v_gene: TRBV4-3
j_gene: TRBJ2-1
CDR3nt: TGCGCCAGCAGCCAGGCCGGGACTAGCGGGGGCAATGAGCAGTTCTTC
CDR3aa: CASSQAGTSGGNEQFF

len: 14
d_gene: .
abundance: .
v_gene: TRBV11-2
j_gene: TRBJ1-4
CDR3nt: TGTGCCAGCAGGAGGCTTGCGGGAGGAGAAAAACTGTTTTTT
CDR3aa: CASRRLAGGEKLFF

len: 15
d_gene: .
abundance: .
v_gene: TRBV6-6
j_gene: TRBJ2-5
CDR3nt: TGTGCCAGCAGTTACCCGACAGGGGAGGGACAGACCCAGTACTTC
CDR3aa: CASSYPTGEGQTQYF

len: 15
d_gene: TRBD2
abundance: .
v_gene: TRBV5-6
j_gene: TRBJ2-5
CDR3nt: TGTGCCAGCAGCTTGGGGGGGGGTGGCCCAGAGACCCAGTACTTC
CDR3aa: CASSLGGGGPETQYF

len: 14
d_gene: TRBD1
abundance: .
v_gene: TRBV5-1
j_gene: TRBJ2-7
CDR3nt: TGCGCCAGCAGCCCGAACAGGGGTTCCTACGAGCAGTACTTC
CDR3aa: CASSPNRGSYEQYF

len: 14
d_gene: .
abundance: .
v_gene: TRBV2
j_gene: TRBJ2-2
CDR3nt: TGTGCCAGCAGTCCATTCCCCCGGGGCGGGGAGCTGTTTTTT
CDR3aa: CASSPFPRGGELFF

len: 15
d_gene: .
abundance: .
v_gene: TRBV7-2
j_gene: TRBJ1-4
CDR3nt: TGTGCCAGCAGCCCAAGTGGCCCAACTAATGAAAAACTGTTTTTT
CDR3aa: CASSPSGPTNEKLFF

len: 11
d_gene: .
abundance: .
v_gene: TRBV2
j_gene: TRBJ1-1
CDR3nt: TGTGCCGCTAGAGAAGGCACTGAAGCTTTCTTT
CDR3aa: CAAREGTEAFF

len: 12
d_gene: TRBD2
abundance: .
v_gene: TRBV2
j_gene: TRBJ2-1
CDR3nt: TGTGCCAGCAGTGAGGGACTAGGGGTTCGGTTCTTC
CDR3aa: CASSEGLGVRFF

len: 13
d_gene: TRBD1
abundance: .
v_gene: TRBV10-3
j_gene: TRBJ1-1
CDR3nt: TGTGCCATCGAGGGAACAGGGGGCAATGAAGCTTTCTTT
CDR3aa: CAIEGTGGNEAFF

len: 16
d_gene: TRBD2
abundance: once
v_gene: TRBV6-1
j_gene: TRBJ2-3
CDR3nt: TGTGCCAGCAGTGCAGGGCATCGCGGGAGTACAGATACGCAGTATTTT
CDR3aa: CASSAGHRGSTDTQYF

len: 17
d_gene: .
abundance: .
v_gene: TRBV7-2
j_gene: TRBJ2-3
CDR3nt: TGTGCCAGCAGCTTGACCCGACTAGGACCCCACTCAGATACGCAGTATTTT
CDR3aa: CASSLTRLGPHSDTQYF

len: 16
d_gene: .
abundance: .
v_gene: TRBV6-5
j_gene: TRBJ1-2
CDR3nt: TGTGCCAGCAGTTACTCCGGGCCCCAGGGCTGGGATGGCTACACCTTC
CDR3aa: CASSYSGPQGWDGYTF

len: 13
d_gene: TRBD1
abundance: .
v_gene: TRBV7-9
j_gene: TRBJ2-7
CDR3nt: TGTGCCAGCAGGGCGACAGGGGGATACGAGCAGTACTTC
CDR3aa: CASRATGGYEQYF

len: 17
d_gene: TRBD1
abundance: .
v_gene: TRBV5-1
j_gene: TRBJ1-5
CDR3nt: TGCGCCAGCAGCTACGGGACAGGGACTTATAGCAATCAGCCCCAGCATTTT
CDR3aa: CASSYGTGTYSNQPQHF

len: 13
d_gene: .
abundance: few
v_gene: TRBV6-5
j_gene: TRBJ2-7
CDR3nt: TGTGCCAGCAGCCTAGACAGATTCTACGAGCAGTACTTC
CDR3aa: CASSLDRFYEQYF

len: 15
d_gene: .
abundance: .
v_gene: TRBV9
j_gene: TRBJ2-7
CDR3nt: TGTGCCAGCAGCCCAAGTATCGGCGGCTCCTACGAGCAGTACTTC
CDR3aa: CASSPSIGGSYEQYF

len: 17
d_gene: TRBD2
abundance: once
v_gene: TRBV15
j_gene: TRBJ2-3
CDR3nt: TGTGCCACCAGCAGAGATCTGATCGCGGGGGGCACAGATACGCAGTATTTT
CDR3aa: CATSRDLIAGGTDTQYF

len: 16
d_gene: TRBD1
abundance: .
v_gene: TRBV5-1
j_gene: TRBJ2-5
CDR3nt: TGCGCCAGCAGCTTCGTCGACAGGACAGGTGAAGCGACCCAGTACTTC
CDR3aa: CASSFVDRTGEATQYF

len: 12
d_gene: TRBD1
abundance: few
v_gene: TRBV30
j_gene: TRBJ1-1
CDR3nt: TGTGCCTGGTGCACTGACAGGGCAGAAGCTTTCTTT
CDR3aa: CAWCTDRAEAFF

len: 12
d_gene: .
abundance: .
v_gene: TRBV30
j_gene: TRBJ1-2
CDR3nt: TGTGCCTGGAGTACCCGCGGGCATGGCTACACCTTC
CDR3aa: CAWSTRGHGYTF

len: 14
d_gene: TRBD1
abundance: .
v_gene: TRBV5-1
j_gene: TRBJ1-1
CDR3nt: TGCGCCAGCAGACTTGGACAGGGCGGCACTGAAGCTTTCTTT
CDR3aa: CASRLGQGGTEAFF

len: 15
d_gene: .
abundance: .
v_gene: TRBV11-2
j_gene: TRBJ2-2
CDR3nt: TGTGCCAGCAGTTTACACCCCAGGGTCGCCGGGGAGCTGTTTTTT
CDR3aa: CASSLHPRVAGELFF

len: 15
d_gene: TRBD1
abundance: .
v_gene: TRBV5-1
j_gene: TRBJ2-7
CDR3nt: TGCGCCAGCAGCACAATGACAGGGTCCTCCTACGAGCAGTACTTC
CDR3aa: CASSTMTGSSYEQYF

len: 17
d_gene: .
abundance: .
v_gene: TRBV27
j_gene: TRBJ1-2
CDR3nt: TGTGCCAGCAGTTCAATCCGCCCAGGGGTGCGGATGGATGGCTACACCTTC
CDR3aa: CASSSIRPGVRMDGYTF

len: 16
d_gene: .
abundance: .
v_gene: TRBV5-1
j_gene: TRBJ2-2
CDR3nt: TGCGCCAGCAGCTTGGGGGGGGACCCTTCCACCGGGGAGCTGTTTTTT
CDR3aa: CASSLGGDPSTGELFF

len: 15
d_gene: TRBD1
abundance: .
v_gene: TRBV10-3
j_gene: TRBJ2-3
CDR3nt: TGTGCCATCCAGAGGGGACAGGGCTCTTCAGATACGCAGTATTTT
CDR3aa: CAIQRGQGSSDTQYF

len: 13
d_gene: .
abundance: .
v_gene: TRBV19
j_gene: TRBJ1-1
CDR3nt: TGTGCCAGTAGTATGGGGACACCAAGTGAAGCTTTCTTT
CDR3aa: CASSMGTPSEAFF

len: 14
d_gene: .
abundance: .
v_gene: TRBV7-2
j_gene: TRBJ1-2
CDR3nt: TGTGCCAGCGGCGTTAGGAAGGAGGGTGGGGGCTACACCTTC
CDR3aa: CASGVRKEGGGYTF

len: 13
d_gene: .
abundance: .
v_gene: TRBV11-2
j_gene: TRBJ1-1
CDR3nt: TGTGCCAGCACCCAAAGGGAGGACCGGGAAGCTTTCTTT
CDR3aa: CASTQREDREAFF

len: 15
d_gene: .
abundance: .
v_gene: TRBV14
j_gene: TRBJ1-1
CDR3nt: TGTGCCAGCAGCTTCCACAGGGAGGGGAACACTGAAGCTTTCTTT
CDR3aa: CASSFHREGNTEAFF

len: 13
d_gene: .
abundance: .
v_gene: TRBV6-5
j_gene: TRBJ2-7
CDR3nt: TGTGCCAGCAGTCAGGGGAGCTCCTACGAGCAGTACTTC
CDR3aa: CASSQGSSYEQYF

len: 15
d_gene: .
abundance: .
v_gene: TRBV4-2
j_gene: TRBJ1-5
CDR3nt: TGTGCCAGCAGCCCTTCCACCGCGGAGAATCAGCCCCAGCATTTT
CDR3aa: CASSPSTAENQPQHF

len: 15
d_gene: .
abundance: .
v_gene: TRBV7-3
j_gene: TRBJ2-3
CDR3nt: TGTGCCAGCAGCTTAGTGGGGGGGGCGGGAGATACGCAGTATTTT
CDR3aa: CASSLVGGAGDTQYF

len: 12
d_gene: .
abundance: .
v_gene: TRBV6-5
j_gene: TRBJ2-7
CDR3nt: TGTGCCAGCAGGAGCGGACCTTACGAGCAGTACTTC
CDR3aa: CASRSGPYEQYF

len: 13
d_gene: .
abundance: once
v_gene: TRBV5-4
j_gene: TRBJ2-7
CDR3nt: TGTGCCAGCAGCTTGGACTACTCCTACGAGCAGTACTTC
CDR3aa: CASSLDYSYEQYF

len: 14
d_gene: .
abundance: .
v_gene: TRBV7-2
j_gene: TRBJ1-1
CDR3nt: TGTGCCAGCAGCTTAGCGCCAGAGAACACTGAAGCTTTCTTT
CDR3aa: CASSLAPENTEAFF

len: 13
d_gene: .
abundance: .
v_gene: TRBV5-1
j_gene: TRBJ2-7
CDR3nt: TGCGCCAGCAGCTTGGCCCCGAGCTACGAGCAGTACTTC
CDR3aa: CASSLAPSYEQYF

len: 13
d_gene: .
abundance: .
v_gene: TRBV9
j_gene: TRBJ2-7
CDR3nt: TGTGCCAGCAGCGTAGCTCGGTCGGGAGAGCAGTACTTC
CDR3aa: CASSVARSGEQYF

len: 13
d_gene: TRBD1
abundance: .
v_gene: TRBV18
j_gene: TRBJ1-4
CDR3nt: TGTGCCAGCTCACCGGGACAGGGGGAAAAACTGTTTTTT
CDR3aa: CASSPGQGEKLFF

len: 15
d_gene: TRBD1
abundance: .
v_gene: TRBV6-5
j_gene: TRBJ1-5
CDR3nt: TGTGCCAGCAGTTACGACAGGGGGCCCAATCAGCCCCAGCATTTT
CDR3aa: CASSYDRGPNQPQHF

len: 14
d_gene: .
abundance: once
v_gene: TRBV7-9
j_gene: TRBJ1-1
CDR3nt: TGTGCCAGCAGCTTACCAGGGCTAAACACTGAAGCTTTCTTT
CDR3aa: CASSLPGLNTEAFF

len: 14
d_gene: .
abundance: .
v_gene: TRBV2
j_gene: TRBJ2-7
CDR3nt: TGTGCCAGCAGAGCCCTGGTTGGAGCGCACGAGCAGTACTTC
CDR3aa: CASRALVGAHEQYF

len: 15
d_gene: .
abundance: .
v_gene: TRBV12-2
j_gene: TRBJ2-1
CDR3nt: TGTGCAAGTCGCCCGAGCGGTAGCTCCTACAATGAGCAGTTCTTC
CDR3aa: CASRPSGSSYNEQFF

len: 13
d_gene: .
abundance: .
v_gene: TRBV2
j_gene: TRBJ2-2
CDR3nt: TGTGCCAGCAGTGAGAGCTGGTCCGGGGAGCTGTTTTTT
CDR3aa: CASSESWSGELFF

len: 13
d_gene: TRBD1
abundance: few
v_gene: TRBV6-1
j_gene: TRBJ1-2
CDR3nt: TGTGCCAGCAGTAGACAGGGGTACTATGGCTACACCTTC
CDR3aa: CASSRQGYYGYTF